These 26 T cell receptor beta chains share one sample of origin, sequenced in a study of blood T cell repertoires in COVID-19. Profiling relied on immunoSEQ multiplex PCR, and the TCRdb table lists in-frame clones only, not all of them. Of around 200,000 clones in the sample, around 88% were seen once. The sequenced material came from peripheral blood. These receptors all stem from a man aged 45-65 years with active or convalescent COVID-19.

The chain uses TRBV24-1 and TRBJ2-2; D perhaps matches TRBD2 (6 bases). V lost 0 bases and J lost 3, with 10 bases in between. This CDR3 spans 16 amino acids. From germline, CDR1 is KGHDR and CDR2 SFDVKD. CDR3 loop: CATSDLWRGDTGELFF. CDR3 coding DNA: TGTGCCACCAGTGATTTGTGGAGGGGCGACACCGGGGAGCTGTTTTTT.

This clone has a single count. The CDR3 region is CASSGVGAMNTEAFF. CDR3 nucleotide sequence: TGTGCCAGCAGTGGGGTGGGGGCTATGAACACTGAAGCTTTCTTT. This chain uses TRBV7-9 with TRBJ1-1, with D perhaps matching TRBD1 (6 bases). V gave up 6 bases and J gave up 0 bases, with 14 bases separating them. From germline, CDR1 is SEHNR and CDR2 FQNEAQ (reference sequence). This CDR3 is built from 15 residues.

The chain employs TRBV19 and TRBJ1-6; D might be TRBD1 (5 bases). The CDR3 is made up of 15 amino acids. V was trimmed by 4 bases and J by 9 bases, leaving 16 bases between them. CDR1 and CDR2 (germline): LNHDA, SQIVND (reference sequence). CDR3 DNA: TGTGCCAGTAGTACGAATCCCAGGGTTGGTTCACCCCTCCACTTT. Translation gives CASSTNPRVGSPLHF. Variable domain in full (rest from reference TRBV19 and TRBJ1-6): DGGITQSPKYLFRKEGQNVTLSCEQNLNHDAMYWYRQDPGQGLRLIYYSQIVNDFQKGDIAEGYSVSREKKESFPLTVTSAQKNPTAFYLCASSTNPRVGSPLHFGNGTRLTVT.

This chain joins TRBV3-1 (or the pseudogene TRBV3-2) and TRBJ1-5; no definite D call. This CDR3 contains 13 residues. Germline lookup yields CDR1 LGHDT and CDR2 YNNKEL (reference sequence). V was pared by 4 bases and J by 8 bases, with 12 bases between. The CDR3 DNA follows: TGTGCCAGCAGCCGGGTCTTGGAGGAGCCCCAGCATTTT. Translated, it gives CASSRVLEEPQHF.

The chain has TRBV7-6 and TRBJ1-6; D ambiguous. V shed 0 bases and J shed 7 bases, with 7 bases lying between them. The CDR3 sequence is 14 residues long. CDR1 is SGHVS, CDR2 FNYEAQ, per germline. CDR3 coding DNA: TGTGCCAGCAGCTTAGCGGGCCAGAATTCACCCCTCCACTTT. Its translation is CASSLAGQNSPLHF.

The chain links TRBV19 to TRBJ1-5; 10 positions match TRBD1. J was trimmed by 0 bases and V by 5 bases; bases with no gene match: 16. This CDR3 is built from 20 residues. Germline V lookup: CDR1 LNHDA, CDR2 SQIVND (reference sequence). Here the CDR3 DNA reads TGTGCCAGTAGTCCGGGGCGACAGGGGGCTTCCTTTTATAGCAATCAGCCCCAGCATTTT. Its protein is CASSPGRQGASFYSNQPQHF.

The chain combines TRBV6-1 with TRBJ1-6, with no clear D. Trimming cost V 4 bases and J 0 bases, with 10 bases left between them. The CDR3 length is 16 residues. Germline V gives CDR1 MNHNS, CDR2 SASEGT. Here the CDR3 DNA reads TGTGCCAGCAGTGCTACAGCTAACTCCTATAATTCACCCCTCCACTTT. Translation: CASSATANSYNSPLHF.

The CDR3 region has the DNA TGTGCCAGCAGTTCATGGACAGGGACTAATTCACCCCTCCACTTT. This translates into CASSSWTGTNSPLHF. J is TRBJ1-6 and V is TRBV28, with 8 bases matching TRBD1. Germline V lookup: CDR1 MDHEN, CDR2 SYDVKM. J gave up 6 bases and V 4 bases, and 5 bases lay outside the gene matches. The CDR3 consists of 15 residues.

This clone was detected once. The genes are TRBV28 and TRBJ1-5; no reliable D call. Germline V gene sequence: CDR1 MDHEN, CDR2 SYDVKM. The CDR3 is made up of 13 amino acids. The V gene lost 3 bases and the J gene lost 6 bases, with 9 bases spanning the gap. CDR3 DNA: TGTGCCAGCAGTTTCGAGGTTGGTCAGCCCCAGCATTTT. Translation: CASSFEVGQPQHF. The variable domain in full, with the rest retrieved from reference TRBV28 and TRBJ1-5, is DVKVTQSSRYLVKRTGEKVFLECVQDMDHENMFWYRQDPGLGLRLIYFSYDVKMKEKGDIPEGYSVSREKKERFSLILESASTNQTSMYLCASSFEVGQPQHFGDGTRLSIL.

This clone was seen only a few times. This CDR3 reads CASRPTATYEQYF. CDR3 bases: TGTGCCAGCAGACCGACAGCTACCTACGAGCAGTACTTC. V gene TRBV27 combines with J gene TRBJ2-7, with D maybe TRBD1 (5 bases). The CDR3 sequence is 13 residues long. From germline, CDR1 is MNHEY and CDR2 SMNVEV (reference sequence). Trimming removed 6 bases at V and 2 bases at J, with 11 bases between.

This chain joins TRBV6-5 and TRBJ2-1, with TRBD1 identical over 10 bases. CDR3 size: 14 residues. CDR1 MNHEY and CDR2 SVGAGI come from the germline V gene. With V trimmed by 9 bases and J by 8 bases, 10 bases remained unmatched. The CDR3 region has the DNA TGTGCCAGTCCGGGACAGGGGATGCTCGATGAGCAGTTCTTC. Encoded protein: CASPGQGMLDEQFF.

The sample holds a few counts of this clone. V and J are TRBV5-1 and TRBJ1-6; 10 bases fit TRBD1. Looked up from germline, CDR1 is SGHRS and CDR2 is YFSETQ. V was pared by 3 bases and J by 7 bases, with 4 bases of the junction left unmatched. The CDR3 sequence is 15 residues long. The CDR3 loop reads CASSSGQGFNSPLHF. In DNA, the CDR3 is TGCGCCAGCAGCTCGGGACAGGGGTTCAATTCACCCCTCCACTTT. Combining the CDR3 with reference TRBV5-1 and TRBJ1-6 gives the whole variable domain KAGVTQTPRYLIKTRGQQVTLSCSPISGHRSVSWYQQTPGQGLQFLFEYFSETQRNKGNFPGRFSGRQFSNSRSEMNVSTLELGDSALYLCASSSGQGFNSPLHFGNGTRLTVT.

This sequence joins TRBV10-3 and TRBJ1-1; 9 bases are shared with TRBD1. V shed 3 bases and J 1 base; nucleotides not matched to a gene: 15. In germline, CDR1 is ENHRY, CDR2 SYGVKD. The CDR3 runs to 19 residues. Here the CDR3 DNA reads TGTGCCATCAGTGACCTGGTTCCGGACAGGGGAAACTGGAACACTGAAGCTTTCTTT. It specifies CAISDLVPDRGNWNTEAFF.

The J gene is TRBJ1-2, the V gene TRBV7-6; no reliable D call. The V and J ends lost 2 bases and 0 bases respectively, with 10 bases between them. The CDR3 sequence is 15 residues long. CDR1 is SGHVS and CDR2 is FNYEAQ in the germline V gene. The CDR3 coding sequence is TGTGCCAGCAGCTTAAGCCCCGGGGCTAACTATGGCTACACCTTC. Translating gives CASSLSPGANYGYTF. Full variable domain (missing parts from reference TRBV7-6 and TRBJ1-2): GAGVSQSPRYKVTKRGQDVALRCDPISGHVSLYWYRQALGQGPEFLTYFNYEAQQDKSGLPNDRFSAERPEGSISTLTIQRTEQRDSAMYRCASSLSPGANYGYTFGSGTRLTVV.

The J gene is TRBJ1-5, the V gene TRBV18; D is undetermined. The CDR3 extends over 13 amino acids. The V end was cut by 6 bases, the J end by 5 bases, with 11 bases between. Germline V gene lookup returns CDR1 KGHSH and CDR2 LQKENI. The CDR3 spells CASSETKDQPQHF. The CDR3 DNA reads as TGTGCCAGCTCCGAGACAAAAGATCAGCCCCAGCATTTT.

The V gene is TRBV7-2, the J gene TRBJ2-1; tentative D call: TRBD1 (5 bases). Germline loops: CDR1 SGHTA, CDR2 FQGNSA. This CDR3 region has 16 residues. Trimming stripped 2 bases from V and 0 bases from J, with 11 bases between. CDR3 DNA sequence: TGTGCCAGCAGCTTATTAGGGGCCGGCTCCTACAATGAGCAGTTCTTC. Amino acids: CASSLLGAGSYNEQFF.

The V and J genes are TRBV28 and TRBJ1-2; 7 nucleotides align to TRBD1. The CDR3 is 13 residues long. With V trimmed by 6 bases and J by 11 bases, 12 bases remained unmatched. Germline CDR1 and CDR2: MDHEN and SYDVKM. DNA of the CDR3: TGTGCCAGCAGGATCCCAGACAGGGTTGGGTACACCTTC. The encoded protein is CASRIPDRVGYTF.

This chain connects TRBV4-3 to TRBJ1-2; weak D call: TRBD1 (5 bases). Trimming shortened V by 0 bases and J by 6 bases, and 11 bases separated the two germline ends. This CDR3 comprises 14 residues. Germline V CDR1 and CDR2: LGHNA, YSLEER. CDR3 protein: CASSQDDSSDGYTF. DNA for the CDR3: TGCGCCAGCAGCCAAGACGACAGCTCGGATGGCTACACCTTC.

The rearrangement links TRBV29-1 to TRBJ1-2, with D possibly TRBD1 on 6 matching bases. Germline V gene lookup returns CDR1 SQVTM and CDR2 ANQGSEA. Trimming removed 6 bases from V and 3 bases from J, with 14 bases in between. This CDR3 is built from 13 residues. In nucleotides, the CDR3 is TGCAGCGTGCCCAGCAGGGGCGACTATGGCTACACCTTC. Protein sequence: CSVPSRGDYGYTF.

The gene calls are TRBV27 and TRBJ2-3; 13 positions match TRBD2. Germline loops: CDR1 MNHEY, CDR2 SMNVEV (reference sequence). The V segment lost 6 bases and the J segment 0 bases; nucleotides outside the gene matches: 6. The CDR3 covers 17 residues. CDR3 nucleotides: TGTGCCAGCAGCCCGGGACTAGCGGGAATGAGCACAGATACGCAGTATTTT. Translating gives CASSPGLAGMSTDTQYF.

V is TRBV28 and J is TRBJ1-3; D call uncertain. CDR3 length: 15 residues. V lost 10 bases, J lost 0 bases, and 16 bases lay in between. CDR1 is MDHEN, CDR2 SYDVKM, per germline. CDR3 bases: TGTGCCACCCGGGTCGCAGCTCCCTCTGGAAACACCATATATTTT. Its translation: CATRVAAPSGNTIYF. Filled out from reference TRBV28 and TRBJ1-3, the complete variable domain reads DVKVTQSSRYLVKRTGEKVFLECVQDMDHENMFWYRQDPGLGLRLIYFSYDVKMKEKGDIPEGYSVSREKKERFSLILESASTNQTSMYLCATRVAAPSGNTIYFGEGSWLTVV.

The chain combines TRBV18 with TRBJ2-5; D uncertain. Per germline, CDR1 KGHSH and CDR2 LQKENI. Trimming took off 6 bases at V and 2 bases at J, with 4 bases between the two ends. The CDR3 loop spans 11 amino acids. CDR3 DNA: TGTGCCAGCTCCCAACAAGAGACCCAGTACTTC. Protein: CASSQQETQYF.

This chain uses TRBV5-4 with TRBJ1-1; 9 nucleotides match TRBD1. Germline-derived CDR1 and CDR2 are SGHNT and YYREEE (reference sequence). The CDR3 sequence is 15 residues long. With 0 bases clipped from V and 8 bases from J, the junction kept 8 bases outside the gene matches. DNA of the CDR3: TGTGCCAGCAGCTTGGCCGAACAGGGGGCTAGGGAAGCTTTCTTT. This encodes CASSLAEQGAREAFF. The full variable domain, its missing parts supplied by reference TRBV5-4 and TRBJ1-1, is ETGVTQSPTHLIKTRGQQVTLRCSSQSGHNTVSWYQQALGQGPQFIFQYYREEENGRGNFPPRFSGLQFPNYSSELNVNALELDDSALYLCASSLAEQGAREAFFGQGTRLTVV.

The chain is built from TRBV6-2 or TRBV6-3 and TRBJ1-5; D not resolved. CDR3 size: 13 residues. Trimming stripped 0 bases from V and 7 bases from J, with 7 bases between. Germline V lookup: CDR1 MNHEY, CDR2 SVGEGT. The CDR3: CASSYSPFQPQHF. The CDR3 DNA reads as TGTGCCAGCAGTTACTCCCCTTTCCAGCCCCAGCATTTT.

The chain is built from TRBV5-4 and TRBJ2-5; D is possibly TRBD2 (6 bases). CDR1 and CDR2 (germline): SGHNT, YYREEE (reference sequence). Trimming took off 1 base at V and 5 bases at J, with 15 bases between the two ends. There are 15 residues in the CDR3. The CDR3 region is CASSLQGLGQETQYF. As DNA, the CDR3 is TGTGCCAGCAGCTTGCAGGGACTTGGGCAGGAGACCCAGTACTTC.

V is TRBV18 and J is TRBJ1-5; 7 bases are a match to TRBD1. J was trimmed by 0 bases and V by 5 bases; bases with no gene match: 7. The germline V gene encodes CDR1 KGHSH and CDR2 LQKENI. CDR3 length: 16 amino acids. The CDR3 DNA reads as TGTGCCAGCTCATCGGGACAGTGGAATAGCAATCAGCCCCAGCATTTT. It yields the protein CASSSGQWNSNQPQHF.